This is a list of T cell receptor beta chains from one sample in a study of regulatory T cells in long-lasting Graves disease. TCRdb re-called the multiplex PCR reads with MiXCR, one entry per CDR3 protein. The data hold some 450,000 distinct CDR3 sequences, with 20% to 25% observed a single time. The sample consisted of peripheral blood mononuclear cells (PBMCs), taken when the disease was refractory, from a patient treated with antithyroid drugs. These receptors all come from a female donor with Graves disease. Both conserved end residues are part of each CDR3. D genes are given only for firm matches. Clone size is given for some rows only: seen once, a few or many times, or a class if the clone is expanded.

>many|-|TRBV20-1|TRBJ2-7|14
CSAEGEASTYEQYF
TGCAGTGCGGAGGGAGAGGCTAGTACCTACGAGCAGTACTTC
>-|-|TRBV7-3|TRBJ2-2|14
CASSETGSSGELFF
TGTGCCAGCAGCGAAACAGGTTCCTCCGGGGAGCTGTTTTTT
>many|-|TRBV28|TRBJ2-6|17
CASSLHFPESGANVLTF
TGTGCCAGCAGTCTCCACTTTCCCGAGTCTGGGGCCAACGTCCTGACTTTC
>-|TRBD1|TRBV2|TRBJ2-7|13
CASSDRGTYEQYF
TGTGCCAGCAGCGACAGGGGCACCTACGAGCAGTACTTC
>once|TRBD1|TRBV2|TRBJ2-5|15
CASSKGTGSQETQYF
TGTGCCAGCAGTAAAGGGACAGGTTCCCAAGAGACCCAGTACTTC
>-|-|TRBV5-5|TRBJ1-3|15
CASAKDPGAGNTIYF
TGTGCCAGCGCTAAGGATCCGGGGGCTGGAAACACCATATATTTT
>many|-|TRBV7-2|TRBJ1-1|16
CASSLHTYAVNTEAFF
TGTGCCAGCAGCTTACACACCTATGCTGTGAACACTGAAGCTTTCTTT
>many|-|TRBV2|TRBJ1-2|14
CASTRTLDNYGYTF
TGTGCCAGCACGCGAACACTAGATAACTATGGCTACACCTTC
>-|-|TRBV5-1|TRBJ1-5|13
CASSLKGGQPQHF
TGCGCCAGCAGCTTGAAGGGTGGACAGCCCCAGCATTTT
>-|-|TRBV30|TRBJ1-2|13
CAWSSRNRGGYTF
TGTGCCTGGAGTAGTCGTAACCGAGGGGGCTACACCTTC
>few|-|TRBV4-1|TRBJ2-1|16
CASRASGGVGYNEQFF
TGCGCCAGCAGAGCCAGCGGAGGGGTGGGTTACAATGAGCAGTTCTTC
>-|-|TRBV6-7|TRBJ2-7|18
CARRTRLEERGILREQYF
TGTGCCAGAAGGACACGACTGGAGGAGAGGGGGATACTACGCGAGCAGTACTTC
>-|TRBD1|TRBV28|TRBJ2-1|14
CASSPYRGSHEQFF
TGTGCCAGCAGTCCTTACAGGGGAAGCCATGAGCAGTTCTTC
>many|TRBD2|TRBV29-1|TRBJ2-5|15
CSVVGGRAYQETQYF
TGCAGCGTTGTGGGCGGGAGGGCCTACCAAGAGACCCAGTACTTC
>few|-|TRBV18|TRBJ2-2|14
CASSKVKNTGELFF
TGTGCCAGCTCCAAGGTGAAGAACACCGGGGAGCTGTTTTTT
>few|TRBD1|TRBV2|TRBJ2-5|14
CASSDTGGAETQYF
TGTGCCAGCAGTGATACAGGGGGCGCAGAGACCCAGTACTTC
>many|TRBD2|TRBV11-3|TRBJ2-5|14
CATLGRERQETQYF
TGTGCCACCCTCGGGCGGGAGAGACAAGAGACCCAGTACTTC
>-|-|TRBV11-2|TRBJ2-5|15
CASSLGHRDKETQYF
TGTGCCAGCAGCTTAGGACACAGGGATAAGGAGACCCAGTACTTC
>many|TRBD2|TRBV5-1|TRBJ2-1|14
CASSLFTSGSEQFF
TGCGCCAGCAGCTTGTTTACTAGCGGAAGTGAGCAGTTCTTC
>many|-|TRBV28|TRBJ2-7|13
CASSYTFPYEQYF
TGTGCCAGCAGTTATACATTTCCCTACGAGCAGTACTTC
>many|-|TRBV28|TRBJ2-5|14
CASSLGDFQETQYF
TGTGCCAGCAGTTTAGGGGACTTCCAAGAGACCCAGTACTTC
>-|-|TRBV12-3/TRBV12-4|TRBJ2-7|14
CASSQRQSSYEQYF
TGTGCCAGCAGTCAGAGACAGTCTTCCTACGAGCAGTACTTC
>few|-|TRBV20-1|TRBJ2-5|11
CSAPERETQYF
TGCAGTGCACCCGAGCGGGAGACCCAGTACTTC
>-|-|TRBV10-3|TRBJ2-6|17
CAISDDWRGSGANVLTF
TGTGCCATCAGTGACGACTGGAGAGGATCTGGGGCCAACGTCCTGACTTTC
>-|TRBD1|TRBV7-9|TRBJ1-4|14
CASSTTGGGEKLFF
TGTGCCAGCAGCACTACAGGGGGCGGTGAAAAACTGTTTTTT
>many|TRBD1|TRBV2|TRBJ1-5|15
CASSEKTGDNQPQHF
TGTGCCAGCAGTGAAAAGACAGGGGACAATCAGCCCCAGCATTTT
>few|-|TRBV19|TRBJ1-2|13
CASMRDANYGYTF
TGTGCCAGTATGAGGGATGCTAACTATGGCTACACCTTC
>few|TRBD2|TRBV27|TRBJ2-7|16
CASSPTSSSGSYEQYF
TGTGCCAGCAGTCCTACATCCTCCAGCGGGAGCTACGAGCAGTACTTC
>many|-|TRBV30|TRBJ1-4|13
CAWSVNSHEKLFF
TGTGCCTGGAGTGTTAACAGCCACGAAAAACTGTTTTTT
>-|-|TRBV6-1|TRBJ1-1|16
CASRGGQDSRNTEAFF
TGTGCCAGCAGAGGCGGGCAGGATAGTAGGAACACTGAAGCTTTCTTT
>-|TRBD2|TRBV28|TRBJ2-3|17
CASSPWFSGTTTDTQYF
TGTGCCAGCAGTCCCTGGTTTAGCGGGACTACTACAGATACGCAGTATTTT
>few|-|TRBV6-2/TRBV6-3|TRBJ2-7|18
CASSYSVIRIARNYEQYF
TGTGCCAGCAGTTATTCAGTCATCCGTATCGCGCGGAACTACGAGCAGTACTTC
>few|-|TRBV18|TRBJ2-3|16
CASSPKHLGGTDTQYF
TGTGCCAGCTCACCAAAACACCTAGGGGGCACAGATACGCAGTATTTT
>many|TRBD1|TRBV28|TRBJ2-7|14
CASTHGQGPYEQYF
TGTGCCAGCACTCACGGACAGGGGCCCTACGAGCAGTACTTC
>few|-|TRBV7-9|TRBJ1-1|16
CASSPPTGDVNTEAFF
TGTGCCAGCAGCCCCCCGACCGGGGACGTGAACACTGAAGCTTTCTTT